This T cell receptor beta chain was observed in a study of blood T cell repertoires in COVID-19. Produced via immunoSEQ multiplex PCR; TCRdb's table is partial and in-frame only. Altogether about 160,000 clones are present, less than 85% being singletons, with the ten largest covering roughly 7%. The TCR sequence derives from a woman aged 40 to 55 with COVID-19, enrolled during active disease. The sequencing sample was made of peripheral blood.

CDR3 sequence: CASYGTSGRVISVGEQFF. CDR3 bases: TGTGCCAGTTACGGGACTAGCGGGAGGGTAATAAGCGTCGGTGAGCAGTTCTTC. The V and J genes are TRBV19 and TRBJ2-1, with TRBD2 matching over 16 bases. The trim removed 8 bases at V and 9 bases at J, leaving 16 bases unmatched. In germline, CDR1 is LNHDA, CDR2 SQIVND (reference sequence). CDR3 size: 18 residues.